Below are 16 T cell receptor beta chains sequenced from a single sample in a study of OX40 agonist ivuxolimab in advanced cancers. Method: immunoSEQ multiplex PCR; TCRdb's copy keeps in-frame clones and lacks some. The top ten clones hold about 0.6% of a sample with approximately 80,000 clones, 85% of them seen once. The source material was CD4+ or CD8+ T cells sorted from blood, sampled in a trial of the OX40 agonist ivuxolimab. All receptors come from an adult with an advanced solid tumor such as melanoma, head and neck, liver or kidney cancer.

CDR3 loop: CASSGTGGVNQPQHF. CDR3 in DNA: TGTGCCAGCAGTGGGACAGGGGGCGTCAATCAGCCCCAGCATTTT. The V gene is TRBV6-5, the J gene TRBJ1-5; 12 bases align to TRBD1. V gave up 5 bases and J gave up 3 bases; unmatched junction bases: 2. The germline gives CDR1 MNHEY, CDR2 SVGAGI. The CDR3 spans 15 residues.

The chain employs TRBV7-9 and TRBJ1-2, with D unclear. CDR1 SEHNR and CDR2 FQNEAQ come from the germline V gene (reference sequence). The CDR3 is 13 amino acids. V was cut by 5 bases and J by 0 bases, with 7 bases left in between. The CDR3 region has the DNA TGTGCCAGCAGCGGCGTCACTAACTATGGCTACACCTTC. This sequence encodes CASSGVTNYGYTF.

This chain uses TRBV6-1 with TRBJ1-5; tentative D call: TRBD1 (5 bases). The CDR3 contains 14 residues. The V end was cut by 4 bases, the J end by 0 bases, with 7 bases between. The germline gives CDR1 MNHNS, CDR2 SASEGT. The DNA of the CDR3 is TGTGCCAGCAGTGCGACAGATAGCAATCAGCCCCAGCATTTT. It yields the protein CASSATDSNQPQHF.

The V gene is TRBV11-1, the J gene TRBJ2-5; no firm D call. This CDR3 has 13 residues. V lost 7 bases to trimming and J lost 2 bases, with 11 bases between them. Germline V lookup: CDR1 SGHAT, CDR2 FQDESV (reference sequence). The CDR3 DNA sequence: TGTGCCAGCACTGCCGGGCGGCAAGAGACCCAGTACTTC. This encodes CASTAGRQETQYF.

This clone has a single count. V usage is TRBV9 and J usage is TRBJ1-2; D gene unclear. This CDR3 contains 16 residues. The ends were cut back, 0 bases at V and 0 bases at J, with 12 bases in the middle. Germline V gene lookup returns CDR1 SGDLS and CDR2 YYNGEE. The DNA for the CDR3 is TGTGCCAGCAGCGTAGTATCCGGAGCAGCTAACTATGGCTACACCTTC. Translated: CASSVVSGAANYGYTF. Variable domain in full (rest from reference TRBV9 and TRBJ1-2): DSGVTQTPKHLITATGQRVTLRCSPRSGDLSVYWYQQSLDQGLQFLIQYYNGEERAKGNILERFSAQQFPDLHSELNLSSLELGDSALYFCASSVVSGAANYGYTFGSGTRLTVV.

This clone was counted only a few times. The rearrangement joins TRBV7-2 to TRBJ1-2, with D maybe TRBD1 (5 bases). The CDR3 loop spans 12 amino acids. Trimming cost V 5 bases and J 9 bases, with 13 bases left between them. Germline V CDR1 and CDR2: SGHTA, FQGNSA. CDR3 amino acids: CASSPRGRSYTF. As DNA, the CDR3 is TGTGCCAGCAGCCCTCGGGGACGTAGCTACACCTTC.

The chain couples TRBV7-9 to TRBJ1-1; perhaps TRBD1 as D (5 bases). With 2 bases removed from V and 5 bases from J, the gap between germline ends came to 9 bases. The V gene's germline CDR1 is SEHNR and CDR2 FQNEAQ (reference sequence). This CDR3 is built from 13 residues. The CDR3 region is CASSLMRGTEAFF. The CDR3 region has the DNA TGTGCCAGCAGCTTAATGAGGGGAACTGAAGCTTTCTTT.

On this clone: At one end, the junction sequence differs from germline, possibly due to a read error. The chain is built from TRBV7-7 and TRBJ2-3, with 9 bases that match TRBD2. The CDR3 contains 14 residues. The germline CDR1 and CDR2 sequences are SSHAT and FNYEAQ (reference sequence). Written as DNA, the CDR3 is TGTGCTAGCAGCGAGGCGGGGGGGCCGGATACGCAGTATTTT. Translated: CASSEAGGPDTQYF.

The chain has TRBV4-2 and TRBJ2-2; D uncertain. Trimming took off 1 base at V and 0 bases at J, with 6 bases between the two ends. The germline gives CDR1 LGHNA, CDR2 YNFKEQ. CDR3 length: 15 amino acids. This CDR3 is CASSQVQPNTGELFF. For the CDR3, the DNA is TGTGCCAGCAGCCAAGTCCAGCCGAACACCGGGGAGCTGTTTTTT.

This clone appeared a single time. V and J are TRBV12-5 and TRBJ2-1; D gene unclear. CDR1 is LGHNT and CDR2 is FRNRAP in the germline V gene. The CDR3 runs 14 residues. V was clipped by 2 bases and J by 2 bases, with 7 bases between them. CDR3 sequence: CASGLPPAYNEQFF. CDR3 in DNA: TGTGCTAGTGGTTTGCCTCCGGCCTACAATGAGCAGTTCTTC.

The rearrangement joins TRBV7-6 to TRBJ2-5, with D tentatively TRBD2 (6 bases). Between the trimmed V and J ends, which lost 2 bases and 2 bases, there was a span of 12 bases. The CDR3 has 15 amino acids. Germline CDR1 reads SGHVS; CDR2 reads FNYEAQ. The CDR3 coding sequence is TGTGCCAGCAGCTTAATGGGAGGAACACAAGAGACCCAGTACTTC. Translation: CASSLMGGTQETQYF.

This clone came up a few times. DNA of the CDR3: TGTGCCAGCAGCTTGGCAGGATGGAGTGAAAAACTGTTTTTT. Translating gives CASSLAGWSEKLFF. The V gene is TRBV7-2, the J gene TRBJ1-4; D unclear. The CDR3 loop spans 14 amino acids. The germline gives CDR1 SGHTA, CDR2 FQGNSA. The ends were cut back, 3 bases at V and 7 bases at J, with 12 bases in the middle.

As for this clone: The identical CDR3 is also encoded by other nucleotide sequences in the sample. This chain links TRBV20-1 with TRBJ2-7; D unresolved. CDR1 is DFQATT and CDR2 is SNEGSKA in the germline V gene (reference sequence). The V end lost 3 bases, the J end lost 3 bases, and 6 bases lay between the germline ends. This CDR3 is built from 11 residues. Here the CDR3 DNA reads TGCAGTGCTAGGGGCGGCTACGAGCAGTACTTC. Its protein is CSARGGYEQYF.

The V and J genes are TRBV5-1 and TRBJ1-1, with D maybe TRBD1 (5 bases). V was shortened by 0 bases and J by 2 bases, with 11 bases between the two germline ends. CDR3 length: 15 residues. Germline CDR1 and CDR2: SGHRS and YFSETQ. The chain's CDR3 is CASSLGGRANTEAFF. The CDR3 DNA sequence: TGCGCCAGCAGCTTGGGCGGCAGGGCCAACACTGAAGCTTTCTTT.

Written as DNA, the CDR3 is TGTGCCAGCAGTGTAACCGGGACAGGGCTACCTGGGGCCAACGTCCTGACTTTC. This translates into CASSVTGTGLPGANVLTF. V is TRBV6-1 and J is TRBJ2-6; 9 bases are a match to TRBD1. Trimming cost V 4 bases and J 2 bases; bases outside gene matches: 9. The CDR3 runs 18 residues. Germline CDR1 MNHNS, CDR2 SASEGT.

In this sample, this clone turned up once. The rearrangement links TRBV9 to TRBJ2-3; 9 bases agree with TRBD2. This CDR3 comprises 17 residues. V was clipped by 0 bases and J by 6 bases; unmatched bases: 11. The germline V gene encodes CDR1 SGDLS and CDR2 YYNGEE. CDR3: CASSVDGGGARVDTQYF. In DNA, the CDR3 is TGTGCCAGCAGCGTAGACGGCGGGGGGGCCAGGGTGGATACGCAGTATTTT.